What follows are 27 T cell receptor beta chains derived from one specimen sequenced in a study of beta chain features in type 1 diabetes. Expressed TCRB transcripts got sequenced, as all isolated RNA was reverse transcribed. The assay was immunoSEQ multiplex PCR, and TCRdb's table has in-frame clones only and misses some. The sample has about 240,000 clones; 25% to 30% are singletons. The source material was central memory CD4+ T cells from blood. Receptor source: a young man in good health.

CDR3 region: CAWDRLNTGELFF. The DNA for the CDR3 is TGTGCCTGGGACAGGTTGAACACCGGGGAGCTGTTTTTT. The chain joins TRBV30 to TRBJ2-2; a possible D gene is TRBD1 (6 bases). Germline CDR1 reads GTSNPN; CDR2 reads SVGIG (reference sequence). The CDR3 sequence is 13 residues long. Deletions cut 5 bases from V and 1 base from J, with 8 bases between.

This clone was observed many times. Compared with germline, one end of the junction differs, possibly owing to a read error. As DNA, the CDR3 is TGTGCCAGCAATGAATATCAGAGGAGCAATGAGCAGTTCTTC. Amino acids: CASNEYQRSNEQFF. The J gene is TRBJ2-1, the V gene TRBV6-1; D remains ambiguous. CDR3 length: 14 residues. Germline lookup yields CDR1 MNHNS and CDR2 SASEGT.

V gene TRBV11-2 combines with J gene TRBJ2-3; 7 nucleotides agree with TRBD2. J was trimmed by 5 bases and V by 3 bases; bases with no gene match: 2. This CDR3 comprises 13 residues. Germline CDR1 reads SGHAT; CDR2 reads FQNNGV. CDR3: CASSFGLGDTQYF. DNA of the CDR3: TGTGCCAGCAGCTTTGGACTAGGAGATACGCAGTATTTT.

This clone turned up a few times. This rearrangement joins TRBV7-2 to TRBJ2-2; D remains unclear. There are 13 residues in the CDR3. V was clipped by 2 bases and J by 10 bases, with 11 bases between them. Germline loops: CDR1 SGHTA, CDR2 FQGNSA. Written as DNA, the CDR3 is TGTGCCAGCAGCTTAAGACTCCAGGAGGAGCTGTTTTTT. This codes for CASSLRLQEELFF.

Only a few counts were recorded for this clone. The chain links TRBV19 to TRBJ1-1; 8 positions match TRBD1. This CDR3 has 13 amino acids. In germline, CDR1 is LNHDA, CDR2 SQIVND (reference sequence). The V segment lost 6 bases and the J segment 5 bases; nucleotides outside the gene matches: 5. CDR3 DNA: TGTGCCAGTAGACAACAGGGGGAGACTGAAGCTTTCTTT. It is translated as CASRQQGETEAFF.

V is TRBV6-5 and J is TRBJ1-1; D is unresolved. Trimming cost V 6 bases and J 3 bases, with 14 bases left between them. Germline V gene lookup returns CDR1 MNHEY and CDR2 SVGAGI. The CDR3 is 14 amino acids. The CDR3 sequence is CASSLRGMDTEAFF. The CDR3 DNA sequence: TGTGCCAGCAGCCTCCGCGGTATGGACACTGAAGCTTTCTTT.

The genes are TRBV29-1 and TRBJ2-5; a weak D match, TRBD1 (5 bases). Germline V gene lookup returns CDR1 SQVTM and CDR2 ANQGSEA. The CDR3 has 12 amino acids. V lost 4 bases and J 2 bases, leaving 8 bases between the germline ends. The CDR3 DNA reads TGCAGCGTTGTAGGACAACAAGAGACCCAGTACTTC. Translated: CSVVGQQETQYF.

This clone was observed a handful of times. The chain has TRBV29-1 and TRBJ2-1; TRBD1 matches at 8 bases. Germline lookup yields CDR1 SQVTM and CDR2 ANQGSEA. This CDR3 region has 14 residues. J lost 5 bases, V lost 5 bases, and 8 bases had no gene match. CDR3 sequence reads: CSVLSRGRDNEQFF. The CDR3 nucleotides are TGCAGCGTTCTGTCCAGGGGGCGCGACAATGAGCAGTTCTTC.

This clone was counted only a few times. V and J are TRBV6-5 and TRBJ2-5; 7 bases are shared with TRBD2. J was trimmed by 5 bases and V by 2 bases; bases with no gene match: 5. The germline gives CDR1 MNHEY, CDR2 SVGAGI. CDR3 length: 14 amino acids. The CDR3 here is CASSYAGAWETQYF. The CDR3 DNA reads as TGTGCCAGCAGTTACGCGGGAGCGTGGGAGACCCAGTACTTC.

This clone was observed a few times. The chain combines TRBV28 with TRBJ2-7, with D perhaps TRBD2 (6 bases). Germline CDR1 reads MDHEN; CDR2 reads SYDVKM. The CDR3 totals 12 residues. V lost 6 bases and J 7 bases, leaving 13 bases between the germline ends. The CDR3 nucleotides read TGTGCCAGCAGGCGGCCCGGAGGGGAGCAGTACTTC. Protein: CASRRPGGEQYF.

In this sample, this clone turned up a few times. In nucleotides, the CDR3 is TGTGCCAGCAGTTGGGGGACCCAAAACATTCAGTACTTC. As protein: CASSWGTQNIQYF. This chain joins TRBV28 and TRBJ2-4, with D possibly called TRBD1 or TRBD2 (5 bases each). This CDR3 is built from 13 residues. Trimming took 4 bases from V and 5 from J, leaving 9 bases between them. Germline lookup yields CDR1 MDHEN and CDR2 SYDVKM. Based on the CDR3 plus reference TRBV28 and TRBJ2-4, the full variable domain is DVKVTQSSRYLVKRTGEKVFLECVQDMDHENMFWYRQDPGLGLRLIYFSYDVKMKEKGDIPEGYSVSREKKERFSLILESASTNQTSMYLCASSWGTQNIQYFGAGTRLSVL.

This clone showed up just a few times. The chain recombines TRBV2 with TRBJ2-1; 13 nucleotides align to TRBD2. Germline assignment: CDR1 SNHLY and CDR2 FYNNEI. V lost 6 bases and J lost 7; bases outside the gene matches: 12. The CDR3 has 17 residues. The CDR3 DNA reads TGTGCCAGCAGATGGACTAGCGGGAGTGGGAGTACGAATGAGCAGTTCTTC. It codes for CASRWTSGSGSTNEQFF.

The rearrangement joins TRBV10-3 to TRBJ2-3; TRBD1 or TRBD2 may be the D gene (5 bases each). CDR1 ENHRY and CDR2 SYGVKD come from the germline V gene. The V end was cut by 3 bases, the J end by 6 bases, with 10 bases between. There are 13 residues in the CDR3. CDR3 coding DNA: TGTGCCATCAGTGATCCGGGGCCCGATACGCAGTATTTT. Its protein is CAISDPGPDTQYF.

This clone was seen a few times. This rearrangement joins TRBV4-1 to TRBJ1-2; no clear D. V lost 0 bases and J 8 bases, leaving 19 bases between the germline ends. CDR1 is MGHRA, CDR2 YSYEKL, per germline. CDR3 length: 16 amino acids. CDR3 amino acids: CASSQDRGSSGFGYTF. The CDR3 DNA follows: TGCGCCAGCAGCCAAGATCGTGGGTCCTCGGGTTTCGGCTACACCTTC.

The sample holds a few counts of this clone. The same CDR3 arises from other DNA sequences in this sample as well. The chain employs TRBV18 and TRBJ2-7; 10 bases agree with TRBD1. This CDR3 region has 14 residues. Unmatched junction bases numbered 3, after V lost 5 bases and J lost 2 bases. Germline CDR1 reads KGHSH; CDR2 reads LQKENI. The CDR3, as DNA: TGTGCCAGCTCAGGGACAGGGGCTGCCTACGAGCAGTACTTC. Residues: CASSGTGAAYEQYF.

This clone has just a few counts. The rearrangement joins TRBV5-4 to TRBJ2-3; TRBD2 matches 11 bases. The CDR3 spans 16 residues. V lost 2 bases and J lost 1; bases outside the gene matches: 3. Looked up from germline, CDR1 is SGHNT and CDR2 is YYREEE (reference sequence). The DNA for the CDR3 is TGTGCCAGCAGCTTCCCGACTAGCGGGGGCACAGATACGCAGTATTTT. Amino acids: CASSFPTSGGTDTQYF.

This clone occurred a few times. The chain employs TRBV2 and TRBJ1-1; no reliable D call. This CDR3 contains 13 residues. The ends were cut back, 6 bases at V and 1 base at J, with 9 bases in the middle. CDR1 SNHLY and CDR2 FYNNEI come from the germline V gene. The CDR3 DNA is TGTGCCAGCAGAGTGGACGAGAACACTGAAGCTTTCTTT. It specifies CASRVDENTEAFF. Full variable domain (rest looked up from reference TRBV2 and TRBJ1-1): EPEVTQTPSHQVTQMGQEVILRCVPISNHLYFYWYRQILGQKVEFLVSFYNNEISEKSEIFDDQFSVERPDGSNFTLKIRSTKLEDSAMYFCASRVDENTEAFFGQGTRLTVV.

This clone was detected only a few times. The CDR3 DNA reads TGTGCCTGGAGCTACCCCGGCGGCTCCTACGAGCAGTACTTC. It yields the protein CAWSYPGGSYEQYF. The chain couples TRBV30 to TRBJ2-7; D is unclear. CDR1 is GTSNPN and CDR2 is SVGIG in the germline V gene (reference sequence). CDR3 length: 14 amino acids. The germline V and J ends were trimmed by 3 bases and 0 bases, with 12 bases remaining between them.

The chain joins TRBV28 to TRBJ2-4, with 8 bases lining up with TRBD2. With V trimmed by 4 bases and J by 5 bases, 7 bases remained unmatched. The CDR3 runs to 15 residues. Germline V lookup: CDR1 MDHEN, CDR2 SYDVKM. CDR3 nucleotide sequence: TGTGCCAGCAGTTCCCCGGCTAGCGGGCAAAACATTCAGTACTTC. It codes for CASSSPASGQNIQYF.

This clone was observed a few times. The rearrangement uses TRBV29-1 and TRBJ2-1, with 9 bases lining up with TRBD2. The CDR3 has 14 residues. Germline trimming cut 7 bases from V and 10 bases from J; bases unmatched to any gene: 14. Germline values: CDR1 SQVTM, CDR2 ANQGSEA. In nucleotides, the CDR3 is TGCAGCGCTATTGGGGCTAGCGGGATTAGGGAGCAGTTCTTC. Protein: CSAIGASGIREQFF.

This clone was seen a few times. The V gene is TRBV28, the J gene TRBJ2-4; 7 nucleotides agree with TRBD1. The CDR3 contains 13 residues. The germline V gene encodes CDR1 MDHEN and CDR2 SYDVKM. Trimming removed 5 bases from V and 14 bases from J; junction bases left unmatched: 12. The CDR3 DNA sequence: TGTGCCAGCAGTCAGGGACAGCCGCCTCTAAAGTACTTC. It is translated as CASSQGQPPLKYF.

In this sample, this clone turned up a few times. The chain links TRBV14 to TRBJ2-1; no definite D call. V was cut by 0 bases and J by 10 bases, with 10 bases left in between. CDR3 length: 13 amino acids. CDR1 SGHDN and CDR2 FVKESK come from the germline V gene. CDR3 amino acids: CASSQDLSREQFF. Written as DNA, the CDR3 is TGTGCCAGCAGCCAAGATCTCTCCAGGGAGCAGTTCTTC. Full variable domain (rest looked up from reference TRBV14 and TRBJ2-1): EAGVTQFPSHSVIEKGQTVTLRCDPISGHDNLYWYRRVMGKEIKFLLHFVKESKQDESGMPNNRFLAERTGGTYSTLKVQPAELEDSGVYFCASSQDLSREQFFGPGTRLTVL.

This clone showed up just a few times. The chain links TRBV15 to TRBJ1-1; D possibly corresponds to TRBD1 (5 bases). This CDR3 comprises 15 residues. Trimming cost V 1 base and J 0 bases, with 9 bases left between them. Germline V gene sequence: CDR1 LNHNV, CDR2 YYDKDF (reference sequence). The CDR3 reads CATSRAGVMNTEAFF. In DNA form, the CDR3 reads TGTGCCACCAGCAGAGCGGGGGTGATGAACACTGAAGCTTTCTTT.

The chain combines TRBV30 with TRBJ2-5, with D unresolved. The DNA end lines up better with TRBJ2-7; the J call may be wrong. CDR1 and CDR2 from the germline V gene are GTSNPN and SVGIG (reference sequence). The CDR3 spans 12 residues. CDR3: CAWSVGGIEQYF. CDR3 DNA: TGTGCCTGGAGTGTAGGCGGCATCGAGCAGTACTTC.

Notes on this clone: This may stem from a read error, because a much larger clone lies one nucleotide away. The chain links TRBV29-1 to TRBJ2-2; TRBD1 or TRBD2 may be the D gene (5 bases each). The CDR3 spans 13 residues. The germline gives CDR1 SQVTM, CDR2 ANQGSEA. CDR3 DNA sequence: TGCAGCGTTGAAGGGGTGGGGACCGGGAAGCTGTTTTTT. The encoded protein is CSVEGVGTGKLFF.

The CDR3 DNA sequence: TGTGCCAGCAGTGAATATCGGGTGGGGTCACCCCTCCACTTT. Amino acid sequence: CASSEYRVGSPLHF. This rearrangement joins TRBV25-1 to TRBJ1-6; unclear D gene. V was cut by 0 bases and J by 10 bases, with 10 bases left in between. Germline CDR1 MGHDK, CDR2 SYGVNS. The CDR3 sequence is 14 residues long.

The rearrangement uses TRBV10-3 and TRBJ1-2; D not resolved. Germline V gives CDR1 ENHRY, CDR2 SYGVKD. V lost 0 bases to trimming and J lost 7 bases, with 6 bases between them. The CDR3 runs to 12 residues. CDR3 nucleotides: TGTGCCATCAGTGAGTCGACGGCTGGCTACACCTTC. The encoded protein is CAISESTAGYTF.